One and the same sample provided the 8 T cell receptor beta chains below, sequenced in a study of blood T cell repertoires in COVID-19. The protocol was immunoSEQ multiplex PCR, while the TCRdb copy is restricted to in-frame clones and leaves out a portion. The table has approximately 100,000 clones, about 90% seen once. The sequenced sample was peripheral blood. Receptor source: a human donor with COVID-19, enrolled during active disease. The donor label of this sample is uncertain.

The rearrangement uses TRBV25-1 and TRBJ1-2; 10 bases map to TRBD1. Germline CDR1 and CDR2: MGHDK and SYGVNS. V lost 5 bases, J lost 6 bases, and 6 bases stayed unmatched. This CDR3 has 14 residues. The CDR3 spells CASSKGQGDDGYTF. In DNA form, the CDR3 reads TGTGCCAGCAGTAAAGGACAGGGGGATGATGGCTACACCTTC.

The sample holds one count of this clone. V gene TRBV5-4 combines with J gene TRBJ2-3; 12 bases match TRBD2. V was clipped by 6 bases and J by 3 bases; unmatched bases: 14. Germline CDR1 SGHNT, CDR2 YYREEE (reference sequence). This CDR3 is 18 amino acids long. The CDR3 nucleotides are TGTGCCAGCACCCTACCTAGCGGGGGGGCATTTGGGACAGATACGCAGTATTTT. It encodes CASTLPSGGAFGTDTQYF.

The table lists this clone with a count of one. V usage is TRBV30 and J usage is TRBJ2-7; the D gene is possibly TRBD1 (5 bases). Deletions cut 5 bases from V and 5 bases from J, with 19 bases between. Germline loops: CDR1 GTSNPN, CDR2 SVGIG (reference sequence). CDR3 length equals 14 residues. CDR3 residues: CAWGPGRIWHEQYF. The CDR3 coding sequence is TGTGCCTGGGGGCCAGGGCGTATCTGGCACGAGCAGTACTTC. The entire variable domain, with the rest obtained from reference TRBV30 and TRBJ2-7, is as follows: SQTIHQWPATLVQPVGSPLSLECTVEGTSNPNLYWYRQAAGRGLQLLFYSVGIGQISSEVPQNLSASRPQDRQFILSSKKLLLSDSGFYLCAWGPGRIWHEQYFGPGTRLTVT.

The CDR3 coding sequence is TGTGCCAGCAGTTTCGGCCAGCGGAGGGAGAATGAGCAGTTCTTC. This gives the protein CASSFGQRRENEQFF. The V call is TRBV6-2 or TRBV6-3, the J call TRBJ2-1, with D possibly TRBD2 on 6 matching bases. Trimming pared 4 bases from V and 7 bases from J, leaving 17 bases between. This CDR3 is built from 15 residues. From germline, CDR1 is MNHEY and CDR2 SVGEGT.

The rearrangement uses TRBV28 and TRBJ1-2, with 8 bases fitting TRBD1. The CDR3 consists of 13 residues. The ends lost 5 bases at V and 4 bases at J; junction bases unmatched: 3. In germline, CDR1 is MDHEN, CDR2 SYDVKM. CDR3 protein: CASSRTGGYGYTF. Here the CDR3 DNA reads TGTGCCAGCAGTCGTACAGGGGGCTATGGCTACACCTTC.

Written as DNA, the CDR3 is TGCAGCGTTGAGAAACCTAACAATGAGCAGTTCTTC. This sequence encodes CSVEKPNNEQFF. The rearrangement joins TRBV29-1 to TRBJ2-1; D unresolved. Germline V gene data show CDR1 as SQVTM and CDR2 as ANQGSEA. The CDR3 has 12 residues. With 3 bases removed from V and 5 bases from J, the gap between germline ends came to 8 bases.

The chain combines TRBV2 with TRBJ1-6; no reliable D call. The CDR3 contains 15 residues. The V end was cut by 8 bases, the J end by 14 bases, with 25 bases between. The germline CDR1 and CDR2 sequences are SNHLY and FYNNEI. The chain's CDR3 is CASSAESHRGSTLHF. The CDR3 DNA is TGTGCCAGCTCTGCGGAGAGCCACCGGGGTAGTACCCTCCACTTT.

The CDR3 loop reads CAWRSGSDYNEQFF. CDR3 sequence (DNA): TGTGCCTGGCGTAGCGGGAGTGACTACAATGAGCAGTTCTTC. This rearrangement joins TRBV30 to TRBJ2-1; 9 nucleotides align to TRBD2. The CDR3 extends over 14 amino acids. V shed 5 bases, J shed 3 bases, and the junction held 5 bases outside the gene matches. Per germline, CDR1 GTSNPN and CDR2 SVGIG (reference sequence).